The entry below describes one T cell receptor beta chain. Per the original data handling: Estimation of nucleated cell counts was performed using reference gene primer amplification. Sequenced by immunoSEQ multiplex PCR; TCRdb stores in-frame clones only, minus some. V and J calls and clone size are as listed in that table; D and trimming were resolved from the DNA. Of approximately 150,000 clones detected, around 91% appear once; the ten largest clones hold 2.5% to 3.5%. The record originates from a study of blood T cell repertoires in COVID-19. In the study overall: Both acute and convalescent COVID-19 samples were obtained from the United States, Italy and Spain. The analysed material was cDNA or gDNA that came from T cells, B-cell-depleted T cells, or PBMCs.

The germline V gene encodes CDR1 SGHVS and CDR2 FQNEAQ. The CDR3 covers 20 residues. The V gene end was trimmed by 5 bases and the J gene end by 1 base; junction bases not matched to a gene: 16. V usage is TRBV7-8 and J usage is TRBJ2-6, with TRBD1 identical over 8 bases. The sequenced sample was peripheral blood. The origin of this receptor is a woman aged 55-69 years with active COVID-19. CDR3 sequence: CASSLATRTGWGSGANVLTF. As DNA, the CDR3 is TGTGCCAGCAGCCTGGCCACCAGGACAGGGTGGGGTTCTGGGGCCAACGTCCTGACTTTC.